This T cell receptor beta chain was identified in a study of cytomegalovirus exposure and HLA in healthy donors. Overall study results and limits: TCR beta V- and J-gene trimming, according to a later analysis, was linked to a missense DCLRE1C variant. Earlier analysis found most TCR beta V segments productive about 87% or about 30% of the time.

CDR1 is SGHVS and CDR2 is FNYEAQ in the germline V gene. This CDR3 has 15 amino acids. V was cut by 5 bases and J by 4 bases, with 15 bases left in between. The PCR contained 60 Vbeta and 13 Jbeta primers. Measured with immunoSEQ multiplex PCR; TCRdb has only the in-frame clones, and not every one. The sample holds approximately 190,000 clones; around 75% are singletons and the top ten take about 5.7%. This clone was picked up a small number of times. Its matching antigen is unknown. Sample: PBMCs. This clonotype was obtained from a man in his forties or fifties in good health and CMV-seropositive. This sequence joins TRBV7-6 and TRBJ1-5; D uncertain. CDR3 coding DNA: TGTGCCAGCAGCGGCGGATCCGGCATTAATCAGCCCCAGCATTTT. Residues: CASSGGSGINQPQHF.